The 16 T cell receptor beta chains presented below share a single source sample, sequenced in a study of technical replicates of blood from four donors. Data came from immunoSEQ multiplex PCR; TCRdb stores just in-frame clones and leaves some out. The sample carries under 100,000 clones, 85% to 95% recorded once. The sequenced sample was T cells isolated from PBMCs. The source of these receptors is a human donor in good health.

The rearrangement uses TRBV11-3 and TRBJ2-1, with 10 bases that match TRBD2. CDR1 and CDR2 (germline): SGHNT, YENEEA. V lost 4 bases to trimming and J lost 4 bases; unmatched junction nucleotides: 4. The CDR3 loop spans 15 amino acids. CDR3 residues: CASSYGTSEYNEQFF. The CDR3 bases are TGTGCCAGCAGCTACGGGACTAGCGAATACAATGAGCAGTTCTTC.

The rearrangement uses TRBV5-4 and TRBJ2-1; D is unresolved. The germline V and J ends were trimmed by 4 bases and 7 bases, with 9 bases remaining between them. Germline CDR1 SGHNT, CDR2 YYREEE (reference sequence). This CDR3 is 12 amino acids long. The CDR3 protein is CASSMLTNEQFF. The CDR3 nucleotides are TGTGCCAGCAGCATGCTGACTAATGAGCAGTTCTTC.

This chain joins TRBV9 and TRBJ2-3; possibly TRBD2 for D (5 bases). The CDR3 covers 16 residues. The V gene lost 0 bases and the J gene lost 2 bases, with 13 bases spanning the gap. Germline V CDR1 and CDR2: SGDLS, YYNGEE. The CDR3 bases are TGTGCCAGCAGCGTAGACGGAGCGGTTCCCACAGATACGCAGTATTTT. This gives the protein CASSVDGAVPTDTQYF.

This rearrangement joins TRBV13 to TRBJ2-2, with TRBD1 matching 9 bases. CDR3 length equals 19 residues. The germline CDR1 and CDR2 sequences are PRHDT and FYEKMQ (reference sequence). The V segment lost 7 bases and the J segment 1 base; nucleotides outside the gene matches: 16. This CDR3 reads CASTPDRGEPIWNTGELFF. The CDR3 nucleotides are TGTGCCAGCACCCCAGACAGGGGGGAACCTATTTGGAACACCGGGGAGCTGTTTTTT.

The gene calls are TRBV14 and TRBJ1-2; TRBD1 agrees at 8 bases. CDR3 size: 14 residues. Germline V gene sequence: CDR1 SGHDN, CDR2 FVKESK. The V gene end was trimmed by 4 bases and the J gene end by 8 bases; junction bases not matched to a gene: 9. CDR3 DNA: TGTGCCAGCAGCCCGGTGACAGGGGAGGGCGGCTACACCTTC. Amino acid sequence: CASSPVTGEGGYTF. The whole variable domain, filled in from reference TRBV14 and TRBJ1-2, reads EAGVTQFPSHSVIEKGQTVTLRCDPISGHDNLYWYRRVMGKEIKFLLHFVKESKQDESGMPNNRFLAERTGGTYSTLKVQPAELEDSGVYFCASSPVTGEGGYTFGSGTRLTVV.

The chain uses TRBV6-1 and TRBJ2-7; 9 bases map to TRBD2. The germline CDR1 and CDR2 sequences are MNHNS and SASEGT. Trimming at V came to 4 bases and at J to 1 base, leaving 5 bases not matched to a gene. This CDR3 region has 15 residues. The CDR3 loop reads CASSVTSGLSYEQYF. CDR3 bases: TGTGCCAGCAGTGTAACTAGCGGGTTGTCCTACGAGCAGTACTTC.

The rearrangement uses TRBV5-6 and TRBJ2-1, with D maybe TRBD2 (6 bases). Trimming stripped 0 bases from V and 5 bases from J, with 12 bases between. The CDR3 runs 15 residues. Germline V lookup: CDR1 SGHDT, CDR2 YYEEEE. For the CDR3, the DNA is TGTGCCAGCAGCTTGGTTTCGGGAGCTAACAATGAGCAGTTCTTC. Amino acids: CASSLVSGANNEQFF.

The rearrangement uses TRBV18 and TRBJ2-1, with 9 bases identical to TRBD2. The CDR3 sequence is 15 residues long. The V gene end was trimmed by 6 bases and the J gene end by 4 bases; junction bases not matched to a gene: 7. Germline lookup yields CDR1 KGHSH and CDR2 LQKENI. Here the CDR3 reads CASSPAGGIYNEQFF. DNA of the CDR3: TGTGCCAGCTCCCCCGCGGGAGGGATTTACAATGAGCAGTTCTTC.

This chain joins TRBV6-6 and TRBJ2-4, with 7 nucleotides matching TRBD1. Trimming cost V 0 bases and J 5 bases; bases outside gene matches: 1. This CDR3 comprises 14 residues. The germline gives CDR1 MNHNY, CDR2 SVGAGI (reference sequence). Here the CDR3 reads CASSYSGTENIQYF. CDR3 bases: TGTGCCAGCAGTTACTCCGGGACAGAAAACATTCAGTACTTC.

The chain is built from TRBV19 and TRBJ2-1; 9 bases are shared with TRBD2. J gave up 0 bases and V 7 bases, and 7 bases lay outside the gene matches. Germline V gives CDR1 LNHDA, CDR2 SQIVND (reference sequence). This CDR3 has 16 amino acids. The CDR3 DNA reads TGTGCCAGTACGCTAGCGGGGCACGGCTCCTACAATGAGCAGTTCTTC. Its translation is CASTLAGHGSYNEQFF. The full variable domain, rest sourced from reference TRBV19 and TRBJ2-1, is DGGITQSPKYLFRKEGQNVTLSCEQNLNHDAMYWYRQDPGQGLRLIYYSQIVNDFQKGDIAEGYSVSREKKESFPLTVTSAQKNPTAFYLCASTLAGHGSYNEQFFGPGTRLTVL.

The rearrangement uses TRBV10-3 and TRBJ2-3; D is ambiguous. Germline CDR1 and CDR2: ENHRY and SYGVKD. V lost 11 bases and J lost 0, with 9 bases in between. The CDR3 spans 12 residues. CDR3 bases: TGTGCCCTCGCCGAGAGCACAGATACGCAGTATTTT. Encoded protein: CALAESTDTQYF.

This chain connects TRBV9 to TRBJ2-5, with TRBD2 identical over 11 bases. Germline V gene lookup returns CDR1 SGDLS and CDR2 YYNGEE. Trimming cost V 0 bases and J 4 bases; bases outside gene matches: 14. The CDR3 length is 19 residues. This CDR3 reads CASSVGLAGGVKRGETQYF. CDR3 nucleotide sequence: TGTGCCAGCAGCGTAGGGCTAGCGGGAGGAGTAAAGAGGGGAGAGACCCAGTACTTC.

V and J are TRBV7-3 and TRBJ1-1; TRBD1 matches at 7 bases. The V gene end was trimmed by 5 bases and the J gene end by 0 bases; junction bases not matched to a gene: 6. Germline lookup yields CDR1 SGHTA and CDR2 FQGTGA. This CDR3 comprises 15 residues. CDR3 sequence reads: CASSPTGTVNTEAFF. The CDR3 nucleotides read TGTGCCAGCAGCCCCACCGGGACAGTGAACACTGAAGCTTTCTTT.

This CDR3 is CASSPGLAEETQYF. For the CDR3, the DNA is TGTGCCAGCAGCCCGGGACTAGCGGAAGAGACCCAGTACTTC. This rearrangement joins TRBV11-3 to TRBJ2-5, with 11 bases aligning to TRBD2. The germline CDR1 and CDR2 sequences are SGHNT and YENEEA. This CDR3 spans 14 amino acids. The V gene end was trimmed by 5 bases and the J gene end by 3 bases; junction bases not matched to a gene: 2. The full variable domain, its missing parts supplied by reference TRBV11-3 and TRBJ2-5, is EAGVVQSPRYKIIEKKQPVAFWCNPISGHNTLYWYLQNLGQGPELLIRYENEEAVDDSQLPKDRFSAERLKGVDSTLKIQPAELGDSAVYLCASSPGLAEETQYFGPGTRLLVL.

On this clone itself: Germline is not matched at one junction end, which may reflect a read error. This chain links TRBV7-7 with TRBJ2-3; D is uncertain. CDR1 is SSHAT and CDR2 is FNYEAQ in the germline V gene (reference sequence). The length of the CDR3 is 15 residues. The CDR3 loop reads CASSPNAVSTDTQYF. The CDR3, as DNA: TGTGCTAGCAGCCCTAACGCCGTTAGCACAGATACGCAGTATTTT.

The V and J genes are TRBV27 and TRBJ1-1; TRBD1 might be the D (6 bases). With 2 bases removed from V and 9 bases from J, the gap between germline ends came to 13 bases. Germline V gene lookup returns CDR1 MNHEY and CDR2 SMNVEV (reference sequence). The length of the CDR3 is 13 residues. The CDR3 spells CASSLGGLNKAFF. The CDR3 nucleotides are TGTGCCAGCAGTTTAGGGGGCCTTAATAAAGCTTTCTTT.